Each of the 17 T cell receptor beta chains below was sequenced from the same sample in a study of blood T cell repertoires in COVID-19. Data came from immunoSEQ multiplex PCR; TCRdb stores just in-frame clones and leaves some out. The sample comprises approximately 260,000 clones, around 80% of which are singletons, and approximately 4% rests with the top ten. Sequenced sample: PBMCs or T cells enriched from blood (not recorded which). All receptors derive from a man aged 30 to 45 with acute COVID-19.

The CDR3 sequence is CASSPGVPNSPLHF. In nucleotides, the CDR3 is TGTGCCAGCAGTCCAGGGGTCCCTAATTCACCCCTCCACTTT. This rearrangement joins TRBV7-9 to TRBJ1-6, with D tentatively TRBD1 (6 bases). V was shortened by 6 bases and J by 6 bases, with 12 bases between the two germline ends. The germline CDR1 and CDR2 sequences are SEHNR and FQNEAQ (reference sequence). The CDR3 is made up of 14 amino acids.

The CDR3, as DNA: TGTGCCATCAGCATTAGAGACAGGGACGCTGAAGCTTTCTTT. This codes for CAISIRDRDAEAFF. This chain links TRBV10-3 with TRBJ1-1, with TRBD1 matching 7 bases. This CDR3 contains 14 residues. Germline V lookup: CDR1 ENHRY, CDR2 SYGVKD. The J segment lost 6 bases and the V segment lost 6 bases, leaving 10 bases of the junction unmatched.

This clone appeared a single time. The junction departs from the called germline gene at one end, perhaps through a read error. V gene TRBV7-9 combines with J gene TRBJ1-2; 7 bases match TRBD1. Germline V gene sequence: CDR1 SEHNR, CDR2 FQNEAQ (reference sequence). The CDR3 covers 16 residues. CDR3: CASTLAMRTGPLGYTF. CDR3 in DNA: TGTGCCAGCACCTTAGCAATGCGGACAGGACCACTTGGCTACACCTTC.

The chain is built from TRBV7-2 and TRBJ2-5, with TRBD2 as a possible D gene (5 bases). This CDR3 is 16 amino acids long. V was shortened by 1 base and J by 1 base, with 13 bases between the two germline ends. In germline, CDR1 is SGHTA, CDR2 FQGNSA. As DNA, the CDR3 is TGTGCCAGCAGCTTAGGTGGCGGAGGAGGCCAAGAGACCCAGTACTTC. This sequence encodes CASSLGGGGGQETQYF.

This chain connects TRBV6-5 to TRBJ2-1, with TRBD2 matching 10 bases. The length of the CDR3 is 15 residues. The germline V gene encodes CDR1 MNHEY and CDR2 SVGAGI. Unmatched junction bases numbered 4, after V lost 2 bases and J lost 6 bases. CDR3 bases: TGTGCCAGCAGTTACAGGGGACTAGCGCCCAATGAGCAGTTCTTC. Amino acids: CASSYRGLAPNEQFF.

The chain joins TRBV27 to TRBJ1-2; TRBD1 matches at 12 bases. Germline CDR1 is MNHEY and CDR2 is SMNVEV (reference sequence). V shed 2 bases, J shed 8 bases, and the junction held 15 bases outside the gene matches. The CDR3 has 18 amino acids. The CDR3 loop is CASSLQTGTGGSYRGYTF. CDR3 bases: TGTGCCAGCAGTTTACAAACCGGGACAGGGGGCAGTTACAGGGGCTACACCTTC.

This clone has only one observation. The V gene is TRBV10-3, the J gene TRBJ2-6; weak D call: TRBD1 (6 bases). The CDR3 is 14 amino acids. V lost 4 bases and J 2 bases, leaving 6 bases between the germline ends. CDR1 and CDR2 from the germline V gene are ENHRY and SYGVKD. CDR3: CAISAGAGANVLTF. The DNA for the CDR3 is TGTGCCATCAGTGCAGGGGCTGGGGCCAACGTCCTGACTTTC.

This chain links TRBV4-3 with TRBJ2-4; TRBD1 is a possible D gene (6 bases). V was cut by 4 bases and J by 7 bases, with 17 bases left in between. Germline CDR1 is LGHNA and CDR2 is YSLEER. The CDR3 extends over 15 amino acids. In nucleotides, the CDR3 is TGCGCCAGCAGCCCCCAGGCCGGGCAGGGGAACATTCAGTACTTC. This translates into CASSPQAGQGNIQYF.

The chain uses TRBV15 and TRBJ2-5; D might be TRBD2 (6 bases). This CDR3 contains 15 residues. V was cut by 1 base and J by 5 bases, with 14 bases left in between. Germline CDR1 is LNHNV and CDR2 is YYDKDF (reference sequence). The CDR3 is CATSRALGRSETQYF. In nucleotides, the CDR3 is TGTGCCACCAGCAGAGCGCTAGGGAGGTCGGAGACCCAGTACTTC.

The chain employs TRBV18 and TRBJ1-2, with 8 bases that match TRBD1. Germline CDR1 reads KGHSH; CDR2 reads LQKENI. V dropped 3 bases and J dropped 7; count of bases not matched to a gene: 7. The CDR3 sequence is 14 residues long. CDR3 loop: CASSPASDRAGYTF. The DNA of the CDR3 is TGTGCCAGCTCACCCGCCTCGGACAGGGCTGGCTACACCTTC.

This clone was seen a few times. The rearrangement links TRBV28 to TRBJ1-5, with 10 bases fitting TRBD1. The CDR3 sequence is 15 residues long. After removal of 4 bases from V and 6 bases from J, the junction contained 6 bases not matched to a gene. Germline CDR1 is MDHEN and CDR2 is SYDVKM. This chain's CDR3 is CASSSGQGISQPQHF. For the CDR3, the DNA is TGTGCCAGCAGTTCGGGACAGGGGATAAGTCAGCCCCAGCATTTT.

V is TRBV3-1 (or the pseudogene TRBV3-2) and J is TRBJ2-5, with a tentative D call TRBD1 (5 bases). The germline V gene has CDR1 LGHDT and CDR2 YNNKEL (reference sequence). Trimming took 2 bases from V and 3 from J, leaving 7 bases between them. There are 13 residues in the CDR3. CDR3 DNA: TGTGCCAGCAGCCAAAGGGGCAAAGAGACCCAGTACTTC. As protein: CASSQRGKETQYF.

The gene calls are TRBV29-1 and TRBJ1-1; no clear D gene. The V end lost 4 bases, the J end lost 0 bases, and 12 bases lay between the germline ends. The CDR3 consists of 14 residues. Germline V gene sequence: CDR1 SQVTM, CDR2 ANQGSEA. The CDR3 DNA reads TGCAGCGTTGCCTGGGTCGGAGTGAACACTGAAGCTTTCTTT. It translates to CSVAWVGVNTEAFF.

CDR3 coding DNA: TGTGCCAGCAGTTTGCTTGGGGGGGGGCACGGCTACACCTTC. The encoded protein is CASSLLGGGHGYTF. The V call is TRBV28, the J call TRBJ1-2, with TRBD1 as a possible D gene (6 bases). V was trimmed by 3 bases and J by 8 bases, leaving 16 bases between them. CDR3 size: 14 residues. CDR1 is MDHEN, CDR2 SYDVKM, per germline.

This chain uses TRBV3-1 (or the pseudogene TRBV3-2) with TRBJ2-1; D gene uncertain. Germline V gene lookup returns CDR1 LGHDT and CDR2 YNNKEL (reference sequence). The V end lost 4 bases, the J end lost 3 bases, and 16 bases lay between the germline ends. CDR3 length equals 16 residues. The CDR3 sequence is CASSPLRDTNYNEQFF. The CDR3 nucleotides are TGTGCCAGCAGCCCTCTACGAGATACTAACTACAATGAGCAGTTCTTC.

This clone was detected only a few times. V gene TRBV19 combines with J gene TRBJ1-5; 7 bases align to TRBD1. CDR1 is LNHDA and CDR2 is SQIVND in the germline V gene (reference sequence). Trimming removed 4 bases from V and 4 bases from J; junction bases left unmatched: 10. The CDR3 consists of 16 residues. The CDR3 reads CASSTTGQATNQPQHF. CDR3 DNA sequence: TGTGCCAGTAGTACTACCGGACAGGCGACTAATCAGCCCCAGCATTTT.

The chain couples TRBV6-5 to TRBJ1-3; 9 bases match TRBD1. This CDR3 contains 15 residues. CDR1 and CDR2 (germline): MNHEY, SVGAGI. The ends lost 6 bases at V and 2 bases at J; junction bases unmatched: 5. CDR3 coding DNA: TGTGCCAGCAGGGGGACAGGGTTTCCTGGAAACACCATATATTTT. This sequence encodes CASRGTGFPGNTIYF.